Presented here are 3 T cell receptor beta chains from one specimen sequenced in a study of PD-1 blockade in classical Hodgkin lymphoma. Documented time point: cycle 4 day 1 (C4D1), after 5 to 7 weeks of nivolumab. There was relapse after autologous stem cell transplantation in every patient, and there was variation in brentuximab vedotin exposure. Negative magnetic selection isolated CD4+ T cells from thawed PBMCs. Using immunoSEQ multiplex PCR, the repertoire was profiled, and TCRdb retains in-frame clones only, with some absent. The data contain 32,000 or so clones, 86% of them singletons. This specimen was CD4+ T cells from blood, taken before the fourth cycle of nivolumab. The receptors originated from a human donor with classical Hodgkin lymphoma.

This clone came up once. The V and J genes are TRBV4-1 and TRBJ2-5; possible D gene TRBD1, 6 bases. Deletions cut 5 bases from V and 5 bases from J, with 12 bases between. The CDR3 is 13 residues long. Looked up from germline, CDR1 is MGHRA and CDR2 is YSYEKL. CDR3 loop: CASSYGTLETQYF. The CDR3 DNA reads as TGCGCCAGCAGCTATGGGACACTGGAGACCCAGTACTTC.

This chain links TRBV9 with TRBJ1-1; the D is unclear. Per germline, CDR1 SGDLS and CDR2 YYNGEE. Trimming cost V 0 bases and J 1 base, with 22 bases left between them. This CDR3 comprises 19 residues. The CDR3 region is CASSVEGNGWGAGNTEAFF. The CDR3 DNA sequence: TGTGCCAGCAGCGTAGAAGGGAACGGGTGGGGAGCGGGGAACACTGAAGCTTTCTTT.

The V call is TRBV6-1, the J call TRBJ2-3; TRBD2 matches at 7 bases. The junction had 8 bases not matched to a gene; V was cut back by 5 bases and J by 6 bases. This CDR3 is 14 amino acids long. Germline V gene data show CDR1 as MNHNS and CDR2 as SASEGT. CDR3 region: CASSPETSSDTQYF. DNA of the CDR3: TGTGCCAGCAGTCCCGAGACTAGCTCTGATACGCAGTATTTT.